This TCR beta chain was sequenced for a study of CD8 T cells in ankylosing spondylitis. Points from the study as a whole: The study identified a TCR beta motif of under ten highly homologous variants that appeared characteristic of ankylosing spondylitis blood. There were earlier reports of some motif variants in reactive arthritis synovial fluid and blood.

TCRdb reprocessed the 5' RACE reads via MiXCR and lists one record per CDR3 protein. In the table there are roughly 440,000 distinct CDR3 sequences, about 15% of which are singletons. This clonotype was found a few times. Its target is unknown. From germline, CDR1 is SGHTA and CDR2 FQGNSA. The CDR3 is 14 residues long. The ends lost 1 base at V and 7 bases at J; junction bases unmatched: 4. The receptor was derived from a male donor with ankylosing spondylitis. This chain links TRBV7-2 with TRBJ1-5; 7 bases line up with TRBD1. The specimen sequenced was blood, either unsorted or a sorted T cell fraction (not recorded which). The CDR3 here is CASSLDPGGQPQHF. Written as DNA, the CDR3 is TGTGCCAGCAGCTTAGATCCAGGGGGGCAGCCCCAGCATTTT. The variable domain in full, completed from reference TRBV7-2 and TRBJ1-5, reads GAGVSQSPSNKVTEKGKDVELRCDPISGHTALYWYRQSLGQGLEFLIYFQGNSAPDKSGLPSDRFSAERTGGSVSTLTIQRTQQEDSAVYLCASSLDPGGQPQHFGDGTRLSIL.